This T cell receptor (beta chain) was profiled in a study of regulatory T cells in long-lasting Graves disease (dated by TCRdb to the early 2020s). Broadly, across the study: Persistent Graves' disease meant more than 5 years of antithyroid drug treatment with TSH receptor autoantibodies that stayed positive. Persistent Graves' disease patients in the clinical cohort had taken antithyroid drugs for roughly ten years on average. Persistent Graves' disease patients were compared with newly diagnosed Graves' disease patients by peripheral blood TCR sequencing and RNA sequencing. A total of about 33 samples underwent TCR sequencing, from about 13 patients with persistent Graves' disease and roughly 20 patients with newly diagnosed Graves' disease. The study took place in China and was registered as a clinical trial.

Libraries were built with multiplex PCR. For sequencing, an Illumina HiSeq 4000 was employed. CDR3 regions were amplified by Arm-PCR with iRepertoire HTBI primers to construct TCR beta libraries. Before sequencing, the PCR products underwent gel purification. In the source study's methods: Gene usage analysis of CDR3 amino acid clonotypes relied on the approximately 68 TRBV and fewer than 15 TRBJ segments identified across samples. COPE and FqMerger were used to merge filtered high-quality paired reads into contigs. BLAST was used to align contigs to IMGT TRBV, TRBD and TRBJ reference genes, with CDR3 defined following IMGT. Any clonotype with a frequency above 0.1% was classified as a highly expanded clone. Repertoire diversity was measured by Shannon entropy, and V-J evenness by the Gini coefficient. A clonotype was considered public if more than one individual shared it. The public reads were quality trimmed at Q25 with fastp and then assembled into clones with MiXCR by TCRdb, keeping productive beta chains. Every entry covers one CDR3 protein and lists the most common genes and DNA from its rows. These V and J calls rely on TCRdb rather than the paper's analysis. Present in this sample are 430,000 or so distinct CDR3 sequences, over 20% of which were seen just once. Around an eighth of the sample is in the top ten clones.

The label giving this sample's time point can be read as: persistent/refractory GD, antithyroid drugs over 5 years with positive TRAb. For both TCR sequencing and RNA sequencing, RNA was extracted from PBMCs in TRIzol. The diagnosis of Graves' disease was made according to American Thyroid Association guidelines. Patients for the study were recruited at an endocrinology department in Xi'an, China. Each patient gave roughly 10 milliliters of peripheral blood, collected in an EDTA anticoagulant tube. Ficoll Paque Plus density gradient separation was used to isolate PBMCs, and no further T cell sorting was performed. An Agilent 2100 Bioanalyzer and agarose gel were used to check RNA quality, while a NanoDrop 2000 measured RNA concentration. This clonotype was seen at least ten times. Its target antigen remains unknown. No qualities accompany the bases; no much larger clone lies one base away. What the study reported, not specific to this receptor: Only the TCR beta chain was sequenced and analyzed. Only peripheral blood was studied, because thyroid tissue, the primary lesion, was inaccessible. A larger number of public clonotypes was shared among persistent patients (approximately 3,000) than among newly diagnosed patients (roughly 1,000). Compared with newly diagnosed patients, persistent Graves' disease patients had lower TCR Shannon entropy and fewer highly expanded clones, which suggests clonal expansion. As a limitation, the authors acknowledged that the small sample size may reduce accuracy.

This clonotype originated in a female donor with Graves disease. The sample consisted of peripheral blood mononuclear cells (PBMCs), taken when the disease was refractory, from a patient treated with antithyroid drugs.

The DNA is TGTGCCAGCAGTTTAGTCCGAGGTAGACCTAGACAGGGAGAAGTCTACGAGCAGTACTTC. The resulting protein is CASSLVRGRPRQGEVYEQYF. The chain employs TRBV12-3 or TRBV12-4 and TRBJ2-7; 7 central nucleotides agree with TRBD1. From the cysteine up to the phenylalanine, the CDR3 has a length of 20 residues. The retained sequence is limited to the CDR3, 60 bases, with the frame set at the first base. Unmatched junction bases come to 21, with V trimmed by 1 base and J by 3 bases.